One and the same sample provided the 24 T cell receptor beta chains below, sequenced in a study of CD8+CD57+ T cells in acquired aplastic anemia. Patients picked for sequencing had shown CD8+CD57+ cell expansion detected by flow cytometry. It was genomic DNA that served as the template for profiling TCR beta VDJ and CDR3. Each CDR3 protein gets one entry after TCRdb re-called the reads with MiXCR. The top ten hold less than 0.85% of the sample, which has around 500,000 distinct CDR3 sequences, over 25% seen once. The specimen was sorted CD4+, CD8+, or CD8+CD57+ T cells (not recorded which) from PBMCs. Receptors originate from a human donor with aplastic anemia.

This clonotype has at least ten counts. The chain is built from TRBV19 and TRBJ1-6; D may be TRBD1 (6 bases). Germline V gives CDR1 LNHDA, CDR2 SQIVND (reference sequence). The V end lost 5 bases, the J end lost 13 bases, and 15 bases lay between the germline ends. The CDR3 consists of 13 residues. The CDR3 sequence is CASSSGTTTPLHF. The CDR3 bases are TGTGCCAGTAGTTCCGGGACAACGACGCCCCTCCACTTT.

Of note for this clonotype: The junction departs from the called germline gene at one end, perhaps through a read error. This rearrangement joins TRBV14 to TRBJ2-3; 12 bases map to TRBD2. CDR3 size: 18 residues. The germline CDR1 and CDR2 sequences are SGHDN and FVKESK. In DNA form, the CDR3 reads TGTGCCAGCAGCCGTAAAGGACTAGCGGGGAGTAGCACAGGTACGCAGTATTTT. This sequence encodes CASSRKGLAGSSTGTQYF. The entire variable domain, with the rest obtained from reference TRBV14 and TRBJ2-3, is as follows: EAGVTQFPSHSVIEKGQTVTLRCDPISGHDNLYWYRRVMGKEIKFLLHFVKESKQDESGMPNNRFLAERTGGTYSTLKVQPAELEDSGVYFCASSRKGLAGSSTGTQYFGPGTRLTVL.

About this clonotype: Germline is not matched at one junction end, which may reflect a read error. The V and J genes are TRBV15 and TRBJ1-1; possible D gene TRBD1, 5 bases. Germline V gene data show CDR1 as LNHNV and CDR2 as YYDKDF (reference sequence). This CDR3 has 15 residues. CDR3 residues: CASSRQPNMNTEAFF. CDR3 DNA: TGTGCCAGCAGCAGACAGCCTAATATGAACACTGAAGCTTTCTTT.

This clonotype was observed a handful of times. This chain links TRBV19 with TRBJ1-4; D remains unclear. Germline V CDR1 and CDR2: LNHDA, SQIVND (reference sequence). Trimming cost V 5 bases and J 0 bases, with 10 bases left between them. This CDR3 contains 15 residues. CDR3 DNA sequence: TGTGCCAGTAGTGCCTGGAGCGCAACTAATGAAAAACTGTTTTTT. It is translated as CASSAWSATNEKLFF.

This sequence joins TRBV15 and TRBJ1-2; TRBD1 aligns across 9 bases. Germline CDR1 reads LNHNV; CDR2 reads YYDKDF (reference sequence). This CDR3 is built from 13 residues. V was pared by 6 bases and J by 5 bases, with 4 bases of the junction left unmatched. CDR3 sequence: CATRGGTGYGYTF. The CDR3 region has the DNA TGTGCCACCAGAGGGGGGACAGGGTATGGCTACACCTTC.

This clonotype was recorded at least ten times. V gene TRBV5-1 combines with J gene TRBJ1-4; D possibly corresponds to TRBD1 (5 bases). This CDR3 spans 15 amino acids. Germline V gene data show CDR1 as SGHRS and CDR2 as YFSETQ. V lost 4 bases to trimming and J lost 2 bases, with 12 bases between them. The CDR3 reads CASSGGASTNEKLFF. The CDR3 DNA reads TGCGCCAGCAGCGGTGGGGCAAGCACTAATGAAAAACTGTTTTTT.

The sample holds a few counts of this clonotype. The chain links TRBV5-4 to TRBJ2-5; tentative D call: TRBD1 (5 bases). Germline lookup yields CDR1 SGHNT and CDR2 YYREEE (reference sequence). V gave up 0 bases and J gave up 1 base, with 13 bases separating them. The CDR3 runs to 16 residues. The CDR3 loop reads CASSLGGTLPQETQYF. The DNA for the CDR3 is TGTGCCAGCAGCTTGGGGGGCACTCTCCCCCAAGAGACCCAGTACTTC.

This clonotype was detected ten times or more. The V gene is TRBV7-2, the J gene TRBJ2-7, with TRBD1 matching 8 bases. The CDR3 contains 16 residues. The germline CDR1 and CDR2 sequences are SGHTA and FQGNSA. Trimming took 6 bases from V and 0 from J; bases not matched to a gene: 10. The DNA for the CDR3 is TGTGCCAGCAGATTCGCCGGGACAGGTGGCTCCTACGAGCAGTACTTC. Its protein is CASRFAGTGGSYEQYF.

A remark on this clonotype: This clone may be a read error of a much larger clone one base away. The gene calls are TRBV7-8 and TRBJ1-1; a possible D gene is TRBD1 (5 bases). The CDR3 has 13 amino acids. The V gene's germline CDR1 is SGHVS and CDR2 FQNEAQ. Trimming left V 3 bases short and J 6 bases short, with 11 bases between. CDR3 bases: TGTGCCAGCAGCTTGGGGGTTGTCGCTGAAGCTTTCTTT. The encoded protein is CASSLGVVAEAFF.

This clonotype was counted between two and nine times. This chain joins TRBV6-5 and TRBJ1-1, with unresolved D. The CDR3 totals 14 residues. Trimming stripped 0 bases from V and 2 bases from J, with 7 bases between. Germline loops: CDR1 MNHEY, CDR2 SVGAGI. CDR3: CASSYSPGNTEAFF. The CDR3 nucleotides are TGTGCCAGCAGTTACTCGCCCGGTAACACTGAAGCTTTCTTT.

This clonotype has ten or more counts. The chain recombines TRBV5-6 with TRBJ1-2; the D is unclear. CDR1 and CDR2 from the germline V gene are SGHDT and YYEEEE. The CDR3 length is 16 residues. Between the trimmed V and J ends, which lost 1 base and 4 bases, there was a span of 17 bases. As DNA, the CDR3 is TGTGCCAGCAGCTTGAACGGTAGGGAAGGGAGCTATGGCTACACCTTC. Its translation is CASSLNGREGSYGYTF. Full variable domain (missing parts from reference TRBV5-6 and TRBJ1-2): DAGVTQSPTHLIKTRGQQVTLRCSPKSGHDTVSWYQQALGQGPQFIFQYYEEEERQRGNFPDRFSGHQFPNYSSELNVNALLLGDSALYLCASSLNGREGSYGYTFGSGTRLTVV.

The chain is built from TRBV20-1 and TRBJ1-4; D is uncertain. This CDR3 contains 13 residues. Germline CDR1 DFQATT, CDR2 SNEGSKA (reference sequence). Trimming removed 0 bases at V and 8 bases at J, with 10 bases between. CDR3 in DNA: TGCAGTGCTAGAGACCCTCTAACCGAAAAACTGTTTTTT. Translated, it gives CSARDPLTEKLFF.

This chain links TRBV2 with TRBJ1-6, with 7 bases aligning to TRBD1. The CDR3 has 15 residues. J was trimmed by 9 bases and V by 1 base; bases with no gene match: 6. The germline CDR1 and CDR2 sequences are SNHLY and FYNNEI. CDR3 amino acids: CASSEGQGGGSPLHF. The DNA of the CDR3 is TGTGCCAGCAGTGAAGGTCAGGGGGGTGGTTCACCCCTCCACTTT.

This chain links TRBV6-2 or TRBV6-3 with TRBJ1-2, with D tentatively TRBD1 (5 bases). Germline values: CDR1 MNHEY, CDR2 SVGEGT. The V end was cut by 6 bases, the J end by 6 bases, with 17 bases between. This CDR3 is built from 14 residues. CDR3 region: CASRHRTVGNGYTF. In DNA form, the CDR3 reads TGTGCCAGCAGACACAGGACGGTGGGGAATGGCTACACCTTC.

In the case of this clonotype: A much larger clone differs by one base, so this may be a read error. The genes are TRBV9 and TRBJ2-3; 9 bases are a match to TRBD2. The CDR3 spans 14 residues. Germline CDR1 is SGDLS and CDR2 is YYNGEE. The CDR3 nucleotides read TGTGTCAGCAGCGTAGCGGGAGGCACAGATACGCAGTATTTT. Translating it yields CVSSVAGGTDTQYF.

The rearrangement joins TRBV2 to TRBJ1-5; 9 nucleotides match TRBD1. This CDR3 spans 16 amino acids. Germline V gene sequence: CDR1 SNHLY, CDR2 FYNNEI. V lost 6 bases and J lost 3; bases outside the gene matches: 9. The DNA of the CDR3 is TGTGCCAGCAGGCTCGACAGGGGGATCCCCAATCAGCCCCAGCATTTT. Amino acids: CASRLDRGIPNQPQHF.

About this clonotype: A single base separates this from a much larger clone, so it may be a read error. J is TRBJ2-5 and V is TRBV24-1, with 8 bases identical to TRBD2. The germline V gene encodes CDR1 KGHDR and CDR2 SFDVKD. The CDR3 has 16 residues. The trim removed 4 bases at V and 4 bases at J, leaving 10 bases unmatched. CDR3 loop: CATSDPGGGMGETQYF. Here the CDR3 DNA reads TGTGCCACCAGTGACCCGGGAGGGGGAATGGGAGAGACCCAGTACTTC.

This clonotype was seen ten or more times. The chain couples TRBV9 to TRBJ1-6; D perhaps matches TRBD1 (6 bases). Germline loops: CDR1 SGDLS, CDR2 YYNGEE. This CDR3 comprises 16 residues. The germline V and J ends were trimmed by 0 bases and 9 bases, with 16 bases remaining between them. The CDR3 DNA is TGTGCCAGCAGCGTAGGGGGTGGGACAATCGTTTCACCCCTCCACTTT. It specifies CASSVGGGTIVSPLHF.

The gene calls are TRBV4-1 and TRBJ1-5; D call uncertain. Germline V lookup: CDR1 MGHRA, CDR2 YSYEKL. This CDR3 is built from 15 residues. Between the trimmed V and J ends, which lost 1 base and 2 bases, there was a span of 9 bases. Here the CDR3 reads CASSQVIRGNQPQHF. Here the CDR3 DNA reads TGCGCCAGCAGCCAAGTGATTAGGGGCAATCAGCCCCAGCATTTT.

In its sample, this clonotype was seen a few times. The rearrangement joins TRBV10-1 to TRBJ2-5; D call uncertain. This CDR3 comprises 14 residues. Germline V lookup: CDR1 WNHNN, CDR2 SYGVQD (reference sequence). V was clipped by 8 bases and J by 6 bases, with 19 bases between them. The CDR3 sequence is CASPPPDSVQTQYF. In DNA form, the CDR3 reads TGCGCCAGCCCCCCCCCCGACTCGGTCCAGACCCAGTACTTC.

The table lists this clonotype with many counts. The chain links TRBV29-1 to TRBJ2-7; the match to TRBD1 covers 9 bases. Germline values: CDR1 SQVTM, CDR2 ANQGSEA. CDR3 length equals 12 residues. Trimming cost V 6 bases and J 6 bases; bases outside gene matches: 6. This chain's CDR3 is CSVQTGGFEQYF. The DNA for the CDR3 is TGCAGCGTGCAGACAGGGGGTTTCGAGCAGTACTTC.

The chain is built from TRBV12-3 or TRBV12-4 and TRBJ2-3; no clear D. Deletions cut 5 bases from V and 2 bases from J, with 11 bases between. The CDR3 runs 14 residues. CDR3 region: CASSQATYTDTQYF. The CDR3 DNA reads as TGTGCCAGCAGTCAAGCCACTTACACAGATACGCAGTATTTT.

As concerns this clonotype: A much larger clone differs from this one at a single base, so this may be a read error. The rearrangement joins TRBV29-1 to TRBJ2-2; D tentatively fits TRBD1 or TRBD2 (5 bases each). Trimming stripped 6 bases from V and 6 bases from J, with 14 bases between. Germline-derived CDR1 and CDR2 are SQVTM and ANQGSEA. This CDR3 is built from 13 residues. The CDR3 DNA is TGCAGCGTGGGACCCTACCCCGCCGGGGAGCTGTTTTTT. Translation: CSVGPYPAGELFF.

This clonotype occurred a few times. The chain is built from TRBV19 and TRBJ2-2; 12 bases align to TRBD2. The CDR3 length is 15 residues. With 10 bases clipped from V and 0 bases from J, the junction kept 3 bases outside the gene matches. The germline gives CDR1 LNHDA, CDR2 SQIVND (reference sequence). The CDR3 sequence: CAIRLAGANTGELFF. In DNA, the CDR3 is TGTGCCATTAGACTAGCGGGAGCGAACACCGGGGAGCTGTTTTTT. The variable domain in full, with the rest retrieved from reference TRBV19 and TRBJ2-2, is DGGITQSPKYLFRKEGQNVTLSCEQNLNHDAMYWYRQDPGQGLRLIYYSQIVNDFQKGDIAEGYSVSREKKESFPLTVTSAQKNPTAFYLCAIRLAGANTGELFFGEGSRLTVL.